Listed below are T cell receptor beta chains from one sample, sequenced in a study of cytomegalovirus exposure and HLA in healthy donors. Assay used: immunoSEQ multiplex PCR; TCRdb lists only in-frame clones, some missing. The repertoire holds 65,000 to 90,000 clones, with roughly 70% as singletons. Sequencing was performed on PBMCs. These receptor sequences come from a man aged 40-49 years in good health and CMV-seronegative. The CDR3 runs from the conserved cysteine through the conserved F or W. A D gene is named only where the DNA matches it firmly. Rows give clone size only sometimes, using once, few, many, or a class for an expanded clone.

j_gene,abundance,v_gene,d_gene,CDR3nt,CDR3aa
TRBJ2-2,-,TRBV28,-,TGTGCCAGCAACTTACGAGAGACCGGGGAGCTGTTTTTT,CASNLRETGELFF
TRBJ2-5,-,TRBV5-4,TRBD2,TGTGCCAGCAGCTTGGTCCGACTAGCGGGGCAAGAGACCCAGTACTTC,CASSLVRLAGQETQYF
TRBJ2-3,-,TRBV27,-,TGTGCCAGCAGTTTTTCCCACACAGATACGCAGTATTTT,CASSFSHTDTQYF
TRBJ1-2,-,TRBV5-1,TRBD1,TGCGCCAGCAGCTTGGACGGACAGGGGAACTATGGCTACACCTTC,CASSLDGQGNYGYTF
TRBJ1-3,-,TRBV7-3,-,TGTGCCAGCAGCCCCAGCGGGATCTCTGGAAACACCATATATTTT,CASSPSGISGNTIYF
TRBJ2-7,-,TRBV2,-,TGTGCCAGCACAACTAGCCCGACAGCAGCCTACGAGCAGTACTTC,CASTTSPTAAYEQYF
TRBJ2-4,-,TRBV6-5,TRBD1,TGTGCCAGCAGTCCAAGCATCGACAGGGGAAACATTCAGTACTTC,CASSPSIDRGNIQYF
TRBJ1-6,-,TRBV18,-,TGTGCCAGCTCACCAAACGGTAACTCCTATAATTCACCCCTCCACTTT,CASSPNGNSYNSPLHF
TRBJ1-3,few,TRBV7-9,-,TGTGCCAGCACCTTCGGGGGGACGGACTCTGGAAACACCATATATTTT,CASTFGGTDSGNTIYF
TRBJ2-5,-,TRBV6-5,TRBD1,TGTGCCAGCAGTGCCGGGACAGCGGTTTGGGCCCAGTACTTC,CASSAGTAVWAQYF
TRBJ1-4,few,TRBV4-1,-,TGCGCCAGCAGCCGACCACAGGGTCAATCGGAAAAACTGTTTTTT,CASSRPQGQSEKLFF
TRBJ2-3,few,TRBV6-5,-,TGTGCCAGCAGCCGTGGGGGGGCCACAGATACGCAGTATTTT,CASSRGGATDTQYF
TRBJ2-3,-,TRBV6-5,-,TGTGCCAGCAGTTACTCCCGGACTGGAGATACGCAGTATTTT,CASSYSRTGDTQYF
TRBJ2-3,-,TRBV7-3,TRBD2,TGTGCCAGCAGCGGCTGGTATAGCGGGCCCGGCACAGATACGCAGTATTTT,CASSGWYSGPGTDTQYF
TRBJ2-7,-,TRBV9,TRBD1,TGTGCCAGCAGCGCACAGGGGTGGAGTTACGAGCAGTACTTC,CASSAQGWSYEQYF
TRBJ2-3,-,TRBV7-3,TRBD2,TGTGCCAGCAGCTTAAGGGCGGGGGGGTCAGATACGCAGTATTTT,CASSLRAGGSDTQYF
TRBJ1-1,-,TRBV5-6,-,TGTGCCAGCAGCTCACAGGGTCTGAACACTGAAGCTTTCTTT,CASSSQGLNTEAFF
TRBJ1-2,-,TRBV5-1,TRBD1,TGCGCCAGCAGCTTGGGGACAGGGGAAGACGTTAGCTACACCTTC,CASSLGTGEDVSYTF
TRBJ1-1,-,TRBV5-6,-,TGTGCCAGCAGCTTGATAGACATGAACACTGAAGCTTTCTTT,CASSLIDMNTEAFF
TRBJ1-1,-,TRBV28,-,TGTGCCAGCAGTTTTGCAAACAGGAGAACTGAAGCTTTCTTT,CASSFANRRTEAFF
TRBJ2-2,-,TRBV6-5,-,TGTGCCAGCAGTTTGCAGGGGGGCCGGCACACCGGGGAGCTGTTTTTT,CASSLQGGRHTGELFF
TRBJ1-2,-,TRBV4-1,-,TGCGCCAGCAGCCAAGAAAGTCAGGCTGCTGGCTACACCTTC,CASSQESQAAGYTF
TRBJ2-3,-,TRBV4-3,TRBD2,TGCGCCAGCAGCCAAGCGCTAGCGGGGGTGACTAGCACAGATACGCAGTATTTT,CASSQALAGVTSTDTQYF
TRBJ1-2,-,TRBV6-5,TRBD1,TGTGCCAGCAGTTACAGGACAGGGAAGGACTATGGCTACACCTTC,CASSYRTGKDYGYTF
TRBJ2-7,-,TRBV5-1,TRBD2,TGCGCCAGCAGCCCGGGAGGACGCGCCTACGAGCAGTACTTC,CASSPGGRAYEQYF
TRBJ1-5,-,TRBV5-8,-,TGTGCCAGCAGCTTGTCGGGGTTTGCGAGCAATCAGCCCCAGCATTTT,CASSLSGFASNQPQHF
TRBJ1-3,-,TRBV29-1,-,TGCAGCGCGGGGGGAAACACCATATATTTT,CSAGGNTIYF
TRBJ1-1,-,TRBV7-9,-,TGTGCCAGCAGCACGCACAGGGTGGCGAACACTGAAGCTTTCTTT,CASSTHRVANTEAFF
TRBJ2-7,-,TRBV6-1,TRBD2,TGTGCCAGCTACCCGAATCGGGCAGGGAGGGACGAGCAGTACTTC,CASYPNRAGRDEQYF
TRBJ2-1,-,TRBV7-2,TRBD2,TGTGCCAGCAGCGGACTAGGGCGCAATGAGCAGTTCTTC,CASSGLGRNEQFF
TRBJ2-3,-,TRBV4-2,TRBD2,TGTGCCAGCAACCCTAGCGGGGGAAGCACAGATACGCAGTATTTT,CASNPSGGSTDTQYF
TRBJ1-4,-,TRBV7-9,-,TGTGCCAGCAGCCTAGGATATGAAGCCGATGAAAAACTGTTTTTT,CASSLGYEADEKLFF
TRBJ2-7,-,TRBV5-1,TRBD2,TGCGCCAGCAGCTTGGCCGGACTAGCGGGGGACTCCTACGAGCAGTACTTC,CASSLAGLAGDSYEQYF
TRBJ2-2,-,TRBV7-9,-,TGTGCCAGCAGCCTACCAGTAGGGGCCACCGGGGAGCTGTTTTTT,CASSLPVGATGELFF
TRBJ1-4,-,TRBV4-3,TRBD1,TGCGCCAGCAGCCAAATTACCGGGACAGGGAGCGAAAAACTGTTTTTT,CASSQITGTGSEKLFF
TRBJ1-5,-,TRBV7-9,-,TGTGCCAGCAGCCCAGGACAGCCCAATCAGCCCCAGCATTTT,CASSPGQPNQPQHF
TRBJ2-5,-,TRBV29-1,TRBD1,TGCAGCGTTGGTTCCGGGACAGGGGGTACGAAGACCCAGTACTTC,CSVGSGTGGTKTQYF
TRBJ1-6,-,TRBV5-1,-,TGCGCCAGCAACACAGGGTCTTCTTCACCCCTCCACTTT,CASNTGSSSPLHF
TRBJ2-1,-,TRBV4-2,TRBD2,TGTGCCAGCAGCCAAGAGGCAGGGCTAGCGGGGATCTCCTACAATGAGCAGTTCTTC,CASSQEAGLAGISYNEQFF
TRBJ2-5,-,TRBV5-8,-,TGTGCCAGCAGCTTGGAGGGGGGGGGAGCCTCAGAGACCCAGTACTTC,CASSLEGGGASETQYF
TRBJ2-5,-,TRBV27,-,TGTGCCAGCAAAGGGGCCGGAGAAGAGACCCAGTACTTC,CASKGAGEETQYF
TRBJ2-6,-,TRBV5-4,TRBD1,TGTGCCAGCCTGGACAGGGATTCTGGGGCCAACGTCCTGACTTTC,CASLDRDSGANVLTF